This T cell receptor beta chain emerged from a study of CD8 T cells in Susac syndrome (dated by TCRdb to between 2018 and 2021). With respect to the entire study: Among the sequenced Susac syndrome patients, five or six had clinically active disease and eight were in clinical remission. The study compared CD8+ T cell repertoire clonality among over ten healthy donors, around 14 Susac syndrome patients and roughly 16 multiple sclerosis patients. Susac syndrome patients were therapy-naive, on corticosteroids (some also receiving IVIg), or on IVIg alone at blood withdrawal. Repertoire sequencing was used to test whether CD8+ T cell activation and differentiation in Susac syndrome was antigen driven.

RNA was extracted with the RNeasy kit and about 0.5 to 1 ug was reverse transcribed using random hexamers. The immunoSEQ multiplex PCR assay, which covers 54 Vbeta and 13 Jbeta segments, was used to amplify TCR beta CDR3 regions. PCR amplification bias was corrected using a synthetic template baseline for primer optimization and computational correction. The paper's processing steps were these. Reads were annotated to V, D and J genes per IMGT and analyzed with immunoSEQ Analyzer, keeping only productive sequences. Clonality was computed as one minus Shannon entropy normalized by log2 of the number of productive unique sequences. Public and private clones were assessed among the 100 most prevalent clones of each patient and control. Clones were defined as Susac-specific if absent from the healthy and MS cohorts, from 1052 published viral clones and from other ImmuneACCESS disease sequences. Clones were called with MiXCR by TCRdb after fastp trimmed the public reads at Q25, and only in-frame beta chains were retained. Each entry is one CDR3 protein sequence, shown with its most common DNA and genes. Clone size and V and J calls follow TCRdb, not the original study. For this sample the table gives fewer than 90,000 distinct CDR3 sequences, of which approximately 95% were detected only once. The ten largest make up approximately 0.9% of the sample.

The CDR1 and CDR2 encoded by the germline V gene are MDHEN and SYDVKM. V is clipped by 6 bases and J by 0 bases, and the sequence between their germline boundaries is 5 bases long. The cysteine opens and the phenylalanine closes a CDR3 of 13 amino acids. The CDR3 DNA has 39 bases and is translated from base 1. Peripheral blood CD8+ and CD4+ T cells from healthy donors, Susac syndrome patients and multiple sclerosis patients were profiled using high-throughput TCR beta sequencing. The Susac syndrome patients fulfilled recently defined diagnostic criteria for definite or probable disease. Bulk CD8+ and CD4+ T cells were purified by magnetic negative isolation, while CD8+ TEMRA cells were enriched using FACS. Blood was collected in EDTA tubes and processed within 24 hours, with PBMCs isolated through density gradient centrifugation. PBMCs destined for TCR sequencing were cryopreserved in liquid nitrogen and later thawed in a 37 °C water bath. Purity of sorted or isolated CD4+, CD8+ and CD8+ TEMRA cells was at least 90%.

On this clonotype itself: Its recognized antigen is unknown. No clone much larger than this one lies a single base away; base qualities are absent.

Broad study findings and their caveats: The number of individuals in the TCR sequencing and HLA analysis was recognized as being relatively small. CD8+ repertoires in Susac syndrome showed clonal expansion, which was highest in CD8+ TEMRA cells and was greater in clinically active patients than in remitting patients. Approximately 15 Susac-specific public clones were identified in the total CD8+ repertoire, and about 5 Susac-specific public clones were identified in the CD8+ TEMRA repertoire.

The source of this sequence is a human donor with Susac syndrome. This receptor chain uses TRBV28 and TRBJ2-2; the D gene lacks a confident call. Sequencing input: CD8+ T cells from PBMCs. The CDR3 protein is CASRASNTGELFF. DNA sequence: TGTGCCAGCAGGGCCTCGAACACCGGGGAGCTGTTTTTT.